This T cell receptor (beta chain) comes out of a study of cytomegalovirus exposure and HLA in healthy donors. The PCR contained 60 Vbeta and 13 Jbeta primers. Clones were read by immunoSEQ multiplex PCR, and TCRdb kept only the in-frame ones, dropping some. The sample shows roughly 180,000 clones, roughly 80% of them seen only once. This CDR3 spans 15 amino acids. Germline CDR1 and CDR2: MNHEY and SVGAGI. The V and J ends lost 0 bases and 4 bases respectively, with 12 bases between them. Sample: PBMCs. This chain links TRBV6-5 with TRBJ1-1, with no clear D. The clonotype was recovered from a male donor in good health and CMV-seronegative. The CDR3 here is CASSYSRGLGTEAFF. Here the CDR3 DNA reads TGTGCCAGCAGTTACTCGAGAGGGCTGGGCACTGAAGCTTTCTTT.